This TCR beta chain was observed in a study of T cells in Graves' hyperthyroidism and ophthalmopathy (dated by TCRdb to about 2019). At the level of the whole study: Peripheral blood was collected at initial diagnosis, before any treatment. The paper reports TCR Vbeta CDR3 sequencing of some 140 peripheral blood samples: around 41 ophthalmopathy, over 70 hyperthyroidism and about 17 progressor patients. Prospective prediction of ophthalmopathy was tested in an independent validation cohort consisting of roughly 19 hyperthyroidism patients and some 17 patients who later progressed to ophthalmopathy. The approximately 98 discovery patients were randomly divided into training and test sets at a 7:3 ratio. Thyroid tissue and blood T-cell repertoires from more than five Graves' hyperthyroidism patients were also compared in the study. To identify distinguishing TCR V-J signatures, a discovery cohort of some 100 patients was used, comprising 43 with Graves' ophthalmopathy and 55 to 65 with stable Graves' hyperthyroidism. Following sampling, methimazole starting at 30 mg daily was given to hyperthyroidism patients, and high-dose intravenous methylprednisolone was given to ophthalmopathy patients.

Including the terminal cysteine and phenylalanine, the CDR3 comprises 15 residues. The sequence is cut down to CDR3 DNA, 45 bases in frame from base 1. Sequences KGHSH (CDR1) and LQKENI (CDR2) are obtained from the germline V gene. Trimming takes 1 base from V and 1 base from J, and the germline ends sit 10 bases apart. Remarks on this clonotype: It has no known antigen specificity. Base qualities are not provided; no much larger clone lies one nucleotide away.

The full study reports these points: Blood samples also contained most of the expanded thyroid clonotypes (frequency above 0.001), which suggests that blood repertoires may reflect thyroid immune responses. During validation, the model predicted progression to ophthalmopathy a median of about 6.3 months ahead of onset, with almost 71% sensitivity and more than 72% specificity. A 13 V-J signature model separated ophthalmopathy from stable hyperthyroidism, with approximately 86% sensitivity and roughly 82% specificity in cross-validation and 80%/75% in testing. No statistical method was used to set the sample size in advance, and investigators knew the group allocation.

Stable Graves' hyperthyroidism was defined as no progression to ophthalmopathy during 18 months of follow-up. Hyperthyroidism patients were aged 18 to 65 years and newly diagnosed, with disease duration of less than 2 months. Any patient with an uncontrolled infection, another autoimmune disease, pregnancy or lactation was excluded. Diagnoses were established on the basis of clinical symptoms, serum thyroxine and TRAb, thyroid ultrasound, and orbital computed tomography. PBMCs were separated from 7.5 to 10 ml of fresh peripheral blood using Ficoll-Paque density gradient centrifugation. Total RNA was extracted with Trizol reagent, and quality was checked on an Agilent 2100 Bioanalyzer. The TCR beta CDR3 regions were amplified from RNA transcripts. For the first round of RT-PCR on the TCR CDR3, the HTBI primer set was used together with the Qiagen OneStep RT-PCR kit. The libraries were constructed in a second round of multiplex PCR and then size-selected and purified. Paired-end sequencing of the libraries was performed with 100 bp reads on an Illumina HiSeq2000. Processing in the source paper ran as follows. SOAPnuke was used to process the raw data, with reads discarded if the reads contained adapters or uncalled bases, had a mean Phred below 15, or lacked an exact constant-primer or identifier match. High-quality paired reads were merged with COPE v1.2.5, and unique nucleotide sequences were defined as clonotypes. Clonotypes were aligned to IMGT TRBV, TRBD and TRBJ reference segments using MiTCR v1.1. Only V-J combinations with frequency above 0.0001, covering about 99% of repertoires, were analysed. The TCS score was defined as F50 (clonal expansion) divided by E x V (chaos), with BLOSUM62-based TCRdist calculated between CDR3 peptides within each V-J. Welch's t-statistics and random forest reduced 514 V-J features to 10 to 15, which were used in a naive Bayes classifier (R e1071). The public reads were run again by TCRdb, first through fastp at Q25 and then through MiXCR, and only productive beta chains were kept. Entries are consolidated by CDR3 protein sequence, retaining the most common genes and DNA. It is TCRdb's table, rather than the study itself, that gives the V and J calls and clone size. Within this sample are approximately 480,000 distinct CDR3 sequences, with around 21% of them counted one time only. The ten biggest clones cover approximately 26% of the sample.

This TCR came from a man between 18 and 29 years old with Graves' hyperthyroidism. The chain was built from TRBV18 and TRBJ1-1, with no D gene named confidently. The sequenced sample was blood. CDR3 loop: CASSPRAERNTEAFF. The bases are TGTGCCAGCTCACCACGGGCAGAGAGGAACACTGAAGCTTTCTTT.